The source of this T cell receptor (beta chain) is a study of blood T cell repertoires in COVID-19. Study at large: The United States, Italy and Spain supplied acute and convalescent COVID-19 samples. T cells, B-cell-depleted T cells, or PBMCs provided the cDNA or gDNA that served as material.

Sequencing was performed with immunoSEQ multiplex PCR; in TCRdb, only in-frame clones are kept and a portion is missing. The sample has some 37,000 clones, 85% to 90% seen once; the top ten hold 9.5% to 13%. The sequenced material came from peripheral blood. The receptor was isolated from a man in his 70s with acute or convalescent COVID-19.

Here the CDR3 DNA reads TGTGCCAGCAGCCAAGATAGAAGGGACTCTAATTCACCCCTCCACTTT. Protein sequence: CASSQDRRDSNSPLHF. The genes are TRBV3-1 (or the pseudogene TRBV3-2) and TRBJ1-6; D may be TRBD1 (5 bases). Trimming removed 0 bases from V and 6 bases from J, with 12 bases in between. Germline CDR1 reads LGHDT; CDR2 reads YNNKEL (reference sequence). CDR3 length equals 16 residues.